The 29 T cell receptor beta chains listed next were all sequenced from one sample in a study of blood T cell repertoires in COVID-19. TCRdb's table, derived via immunoSEQ multiplex PCR, lists solely in-frame clones and lacks some. The table records about 200,000 clones, 65% to 90% of them present only once. The sequenced sample was peripheral blood. The receptors here all came from an older man with acute or convalescent COVID-19.

The genes are TRBV7-8 and TRBJ1-2; maybe TRBD1 (6 bases). V dropped 6 bases and J dropped 3 bases, with 17 bases sitting between them. CDR3 length: 15 amino acids. Looked up from germline, CDR1 is SGHVS and CDR2 is FQNEAQ. The CDR3 protein is CASSYRTAKDYGYTF. CDR3 bases: TGTGCCAGCAGTTACCGGACAGCCAAGGACTATGGCTACACCTTC.

The chain employs TRBV28 and TRBJ1-1; 7 bases map to TRBD1. Per germline, CDR1 MDHEN and CDR2 SYDVKM. The CDR3 is made up of 14 amino acids. J was trimmed by 2 bases and V by 4 bases; bases with no gene match: 4. This CDR3 reads CASSSTGDNTEAFF. As DNA, the CDR3 is TGTGCCAGCAGTTCTACAGGGGATAACACTGAAGCTTTCTTT.

The CDR3 sequence is CASSSGQSGANVLTF. The CDR3 DNA follows: TGTGCCAGCAGCTCCGGACAGAGCGGGGCCAACGTCCTGACTTTC. The chain recombines TRBV7-2 with TRBJ2-6; D perhaps matches TRBD1 (6 bases). This CDR3 has 15 residues. The germline V gene has CDR1 SGHTA and CDR2 FQGNSA. V shed 4 bases and J shed 4 bases, with 11 bases lying between them.

V and J are TRBV4-2 and TRBJ2-3; 7 nucleotides line up with TRBD2. Germline V gene sequence: CDR1 LGHNA, CDR2 YNFKEQ. V shed 2 bases, J shed 2 bases, and the junction held 22 bases outside the gene matches. The CDR3 spans 21 residues. The CDR3 DNA sequence: TGTGCCAGCAGCCAACCCCTGTATGGACTAGTGCAACCCTCCCACACAGATACGCAGTATTTT. Amino acid sequence: CASSQPLYGLVQPSHTDTQYF.

The rearrangement links TRBV5-1 to TRBJ2-7; 13 nucleotides match TRBD2. Trimming removed 4 bases from V and 0 bases from J; junction bases left unmatched: 7. This CDR3 contains 17 residues. CDR1 is SGHRS and CDR2 is YFSETQ in the germline V gene. CDR3 amino acids: CASSPGLAGVDSYEQYF. In DNA, the CDR3 is TGCGCCAGCAGCCCAGGACTAGCGGGAGTCGACTCCTACGAGCAGTACTTC.

The J gene is TRBJ2-1, the V gene TRBV6-5, with 9 bases lining up with TRBD2. The CDR3 totals 15 residues. Germline V gene data show CDR1 as MNHEY and CDR2 as SVGAGI. Germline trimming cut 6 bases from V and 4 bases from J; bases unmatched to any gene: 7. The CDR3 spells CASRATSGHYNEQFF. In DNA form, the CDR3 reads TGTGCCAGCAGGGCGACTAGCGGTCATTACAATGAGCAGTTCTTC.

The V gene is TRBV1, the J gene TRBJ2-2; TRBD2 is the table's D call and was not checked against the DNA. TRBV1 is flagged as a pseudogene. The CDR3 totals 16 residues. The chain's CDR3 is CTSIGKSGGNTGELFF. The CDR3 DNA sequence: TGCACCAGCATTGGAAAGTCCGGCGGGAACACCGGGGAGCTGTTTTTT.

The chain carries TRBV5-1 and TRBJ1-2; 8 nucleotides match TRBD1. The V gene's germline CDR1 is SGHRS and CDR2 YFSETQ. Losses at the gene ends were 4 bases for V and 4 bases for J; bases not matched to a gene: 6. The CDR3 is 14 amino acids. The CDR3 loop is CASSPDRVRYGYTF. The CDR3 nucleotides read TGCGCCAGCAGCCCGGACAGGGTTCGCTATGGCTACACCTTC.

The J gene is TRBJ2-1, the V gene TRBV6-2 or TRBV6-3, with D possibly being TRBD2 (6 bases). Germline V gene data show CDR1 as MNHEY and CDR2 as SVGEGT. The CDR3 runs to 15 residues. The V gene lost 5 bases and the J gene lost 10 bases, with 21 bases spanning the gap. Written as DNA, the CDR3 is TGTGCCAGCAGTCAGTTGAGCGGGCTTAAACCCGAGCAGTTCTTC. Translating it yields CASSQLSGLKPEQFF.

This clone was picked up one time. The chain recombines TRBV12-3 or TRBV12-4 with TRBJ1-1; 9 bases fit TRBD1. The CDR3 covers 12 residues. Losses at the gene ends were 6 bases for V and 8 bases for J; bases not matched to a gene: 4. CDR3 protein: CASRWTGEEAFF. The DNA for the CDR3 is TGTGCCAGCAGATGGACAGGGGAGGAAGCTTTCTTT.

Turning to this clone: The junction and the germline gene differ at one end; a read error may be behind it. The CDR3 nucleotides read TGTGCCACAAGTGGCGGGACTGCCTCTAGCAATCAGCCCCAGCATTTT. Amino acids: CATSGGTASSNQPQHF. The chain employs TRBV24-1 and TRBJ1-5, with D perhaps TRBD1 (5 bases). The CDR3 sequence is 16 residues long. CDR1 is KGHDR, CDR2 SFDVKD, per germline.

The V call is TRBV7-2, the J call TRBJ1-5, with D unclear. Per the germline V gene, CDR1 is SGHTA and CDR2 is FQGNSA. This CDR3 spans 16 amino acids. Trimming stripped 5 bases from V and 0 bases from J, with 14 bases between. The CDR3 DNA reads as TGTGCCAGCAGCACGGGAGGGAGTTATAGCAATCAGCCCCAGCATTTT. It translates to CASSTGGSYSNQPQHF. Looking up the rest from reference TRBV7-2 and TRBJ1-5 gives the full variable domain: GAGVSQSPSNKVTEKGKDVELRCDPISGHTALYWYRQSLGQGLEFLIYFQGNSAPDKSGLPSDRFSAERTGGSVSTLTIQRTQQEDSAVYLCASSTGGSYSNQPQHFGDGTRLSIL.

The chain combines TRBV11-2 with TRBJ2-5; D possibly corresponds to TRBD2 (6 bases). This CDR3 region has 15 residues. CDR1 and CDR2 (germline): SGHAT, FQNNGV. V was shortened by 1 base and J by 5 bases, with 14 bases between the two germline ends. CDR3 DNA: TGTGCCAGCAGCTTAGCGGGAGCCTTCGGTGAGACCCAGTACTTC. Its translation is CASSLAGAFGETQYF.

Only a few counts were recorded for this clone. The V call is TRBV5-1, the J call TRBJ1-1; 10 bases map to TRBD1. The germline V gene has CDR1 SGHRS and CDR2 YFSETQ. The CDR3 totals 15 residues. V gave up 3 bases and J gave up 4 bases; unmatched junction bases: 6. CDR3 in amino acids: CASSWGTGEGTEAFF. CDR3 DNA: TGCGCCAGCAGCTGGGGGACAGGGGAGGGCACTGAAGCTTTCTTT. Based on the CDR3 plus reference TRBV5-1 and TRBJ1-1, the full variable domain is KAGVTQTPRYLIKTRGQQVTLSCSPISGHRSVSWYQQTPGQGLQFLFEYFSETQRNKGNFPGRFSGRQFSNSRSEMNVSTLELGDSALYLCASSWGTGEGTEAFFGQGTRLTVV.

The rearrangement uses TRBV28 and TRBJ1-5, with D hard to call. This CDR3 has 16 residues. CDR1 is MDHEN and CDR2 is SYDVKM in the germline V gene. V lost 3 bases and J 4 bases, leaving 16 bases between the germline ends. The CDR3 spells CASSFMVGLGNQPQHF. For the CDR3, the DNA is TGTGCCAGCAGTTTTATGGTCGGACTGGGAAATCAGCCCCAGCATTTT.

The rearrangement joins TRBV6-5 to TRBJ1-1, with TRBD1 matching 10 bases. Looked up from germline, CDR1 is MNHEY and CDR2 is SVGAGI. V shed 10 bases, J shed 1 base, and the junction held 6 bases outside the gene matches. CDR3 size: 14 residues. CDR3 sequence reads: CATADRGWNTEAFF. CDR3 DNA: TGTGCCACCGCGGACAGGGGGTGGAACACTGAAGCTTTCTTT.

This clone was seen only a few times. This chain joins TRBV6-5 and TRBJ1-1, with D hard to call. Germline CDR1 is MNHEY and CDR2 is SVGAGI. The CDR3 length is 12 residues. V lost 4 bases and J 5 bases, leaving 8 bases between the germline ends. The CDR3 here is CASSSRSTEAFF. The CDR3 nucleotides read TGTGCCAGCAGTTCCCGGAGTACTGAAGCTTTCTTT.

This clone was detected only a few times. The rearrangement uses TRBV5-1 and TRBJ2-2; TRBD1 matches 10 bases. Trimming at V came to 1 base and at J to 4 bases, leaving 13 bases not matched to a gene. Germline V gene data show CDR1 as SGHRS and CDR2 as YFSETQ. The CDR3 has 19 amino acids. The CDR3 sequence is CASSLRDRGSAGSTGELFF. The CDR3 DNA reads as TGCGCCAGCAGCTTGAGGGACAGGGGATCAGCGGGAAGCACCGGGGAGCTGTTTTTT.

The chain recombines TRBV21-1 with TRBJ1-1; TRBD1, the table's D call, lacks a check against the DNA. TRBV21-1 corresponds to a pseudogene. The CDR3 is made up of 14 amino acids. CDR3 residues: CASSWTPPNTEAFF. DNA of the CDR3: TGTGCCAGCAGCTGGACACCGCCGAACACTGAAGCTTTCTTT.

This chain joins TRBV13 and TRBJ2-1; TRBD2 agrees at 12 bases. Germline CDR1 is PRHDT and CDR2 is FYEKMQ (reference sequence). The CDR3 loop spans 15 amino acids. V lost 6 bases to trimming and J lost 6 bases; unmatched junction nucleotides: 6. The CDR3, as DNA: TGTGCCAGCAGTATCCCTAGCGGGAGGGCCAATGAGCAGTTCTTC. Protein: CASSIPSGRANEQFF.

The J gene is TRBJ1-5, the V gene TRBV2; 7 positions agree with TRBD1. The germline CDR1 and CDR2 sequences are SNHLY and FYNNEI. This CDR3 is 15 amino acids long. J gave up 0 bases and V 6 bases, and 5 bases lay outside the gene matches. The CDR3 coding sequence is TGTGCCAGCAGAGGGACAGCTAATAGCAATCAGCCCCAGCATTTT. Translated: CASRGTANSNQPQHF.

The chain recombines TRBV6-5 with TRBJ2-2; 7 bases agree with TRBD1. This CDR3 is built from 14 residues. The V segment lost 6 bases and the J segment 4 bases; nucleotides outside the gene matches: 5. Germline lookup yields CDR1 MNHEY and CDR2 SVGAGI. CDR3 in amino acids: CASRPGQITGELFF. The CDR3 region has the DNA TGTGCCAGCAGACCGGGACAGATCACCGGGGAGCTGTTTTTT.

This chain connects TRBV28 to TRBJ1-2, with D perhaps matching TRBD1 (6 bases). Germline V gene sequence: CDR1 MDHEN, CDR2 SYDVKM. This CDR3 comprises 14 residues. Between the trimmed V and J ends, which lost 5 bases and 8 bases, there was a span of 18 bases. DNA for the CDR3: TGTGCCAGCAGTGACACCGGGACATTAAAAGGCTACACCTTC. This gives the protein CASSDTGTLKGYTF.

The chain recombines TRBV6-2 or TRBV6-3 with TRBJ1-2; D is undetermined. V lost 2 bases and J lost 4, with 5 bases in between. The CDR3 has 12 amino acids. Germline assignment: CDR1 MNHEY and CDR2 SVGEGT. The chain's CDR3 is CASSYPLYGYTF. The CDR3 region has the DNA TGTGCCAGCAGTTACCCACTCTATGGCTACACCTTC.

In its sample, this clone was seen a few times. The gene calls are TRBV11-3 and TRBJ1-3; unclear D gene. V shed 5 bases and J shed 0 bases, with 20 bases lying between them. The germline CDR1 and CDR2 sequences are SGHNT and YENEEA. The length of the CDR3 is 18 residues. The CDR3 bases are TGTGCCAGCAGCCCCCAATCCCCCAAAAAATCCTCTGGAAACACCATATATTTT. Translating it yields CASSPQSPKKSSGNTIYF.

This clone occurred a few times. The chain uses TRBV7-2 and TRBJ2-2; a weak D match, TRBD2 (5 bases). Trimming removed 2 bases from V and 1 base from J, with 5 bases in between. Germline lookup yields CDR1 SGHTA and CDR2 FQGNSA. CDR3 length: 14 amino acids. DNA of the CDR3: TGTGCCAGCAGCTTAAGCGGGAACACCGGGGAGCTGTTTTTT. It specifies CASSLSGNTGELFF. Based on the CDR3 plus reference TRBV7-2 and TRBJ2-2, the full variable domain is GAGVSQSPSNKVTEKGKDVELRCDPISGHTALYWYRQSLGQGLEFLIYFQGNSAPDKSGLPSDRFSAERTGGSVSTLTIQRTQQEDSAVYLCASSLSGNTGELFFGEGSRLTVL.

The V call is TRBV6-4, the J call TRBJ2-7, with D tentatively TRBD2 (7 bases). Germline lookup yields CDR1 MRHNA and CDR2 SNTAGT. The CDR3 is 14 amino acids. Trimming took off 9 bases at V and 0 bases at J, with 15 bases between the two ends. The CDR3 spells CARGGELSSYEQYV. The CDR3 nucleotides read TGTGCCAGAGGGGGGGAGCTGAGCTCCTACGAGCAGTACGTC.

The rearrangement uses TRBV11-2 and TRBJ2-3; a weak D match, TRBD2 (6 bases). There are 15 residues in the CDR3. V was clipped by 2 bases and J by 4 bases, with 13 bases between them. Germline V CDR1 and CDR2: SGHAT, FQNNGV. The DNA of the CDR3 is TGTGCCAGCAGCTTAATGCTGGGACTGGCAGATACGCAGTATTTT. This translates into CASSLMLGLADTQYF.

This clone has only a few counts. V usage is TRBV2 and J usage is TRBJ2-5, with 8 bases lining up with TRBD1. Losses at the gene ends were 4 bases for V and 2 bases for J; bases not matched to a gene: 6. From germline, CDR1 is SNHLY and CDR2 FYNNEI. CDR3 size: 15 residues. The CDR3 DNA reads as TGTGCCAGCAGTGCACGGACAGGGTTACAAGAGACCCAGTACTTC. Its protein is CASSARTGLQETQYF.